This is a list of T cell receptor beta chains from one sample in a study of blood T cells in healthy people across ages. MiXCR was run by TCRdb on the 5' RACE reads, yielding one entry per CDR3 protein. The data hold about a million distinct CDR3 sequences, with roughly half observed a single time. What was sequenced was blood. Source of these receptors: a woman aged 60-70 years in good health. Each CDR3 is given with its conserved first and last residue. A D gene is named only where the DNA matches it firmly. Rows may omit the clone size; those that give it use once, few, many or a size class.

-	-	TRBV5-8	12	TRBJ2-7	CASSLQGDEQYF	TGTGCCAGCAGCTTGCAGGGTGACGAGCAGTACTTC
-	-	TRBV27	15	TRBJ2-1	CASSFSGLGQIEQFF	TGTGCCAGCAGTTTTTCCGGACTTGGACAAATTGAGCAGTTCTTC
TRBD2	-	TRBV25-1	16	TRBJ2-2	CASSDPSGRGYGELFF	TGTGCCAGCAGTGATCCTAGCGGGAGGGGGTACGGGGAGCTGTTTTTT
-	-	TRBV11-2	13	TRBJ1-2	CASSLGRDGGYTF	TGTGCCAGCAGCCTAGGACGGGACGGTGGCTACACCTTC
-	-	TRBV21-1	16	TRBJ2-7	CASSPGLLAGAGEQYF	TGTGCCAGCAGTCCCGGATTACTAGCGGGCGCCGGCGAGCAGTACTTC
-	few	TRBV20-1	17	TRBJ2-3	CSAKGLLPWGSTDTQYF	TGCAGTGCCAAGGGCTTACTACCCTGGGGATCCACAGATACGCAGTATTTT
TRBD2	few	TRBV6-5	14	TRBJ2-1	CASRDRDYHNEQFF	TGTGCCAGCAGAGACCGGGACTACCATAATGAGCAGTTCTTC
TRBD2	few	TRBV29-1	11	TRBJ2-7	CSVGDYYEQYF	TGCAGCGTTGGGGACTATTACGAGCAGTACTTC
TRBD1	-	TRBV5-6	16	TRBJ1-4	CASSRGRTGLNEKLFF	TGTGCCAGCAGCAGGGGGAGGACAGGACTTAATGAAAAACTGTTTTTT
-	few	TRBV20-1	11	TRBJ2-7	CSAREKYEQYF	TGCAGTGCTAGGGAAAAATACGAGCAGTACTTC
-	-	TRBV4-3	14	TRBJ1-2	CASSPGTSVDGYTF	TGCGCCAGCAGCCCTGGGACTTCCGTTGATGGCTACACCTTC